This T cell receptor beta chain was captured by sequencing in a study of CD8 T cells in Susac syndrome. The CDR3 runs 13 residues. The V end was cut by 8 bases, the J end by 2 bases, with 10 bases between. Random hexamers were used to reverse transcribe about 0.5 to 1 ug of RNA. Amplification of TCR beta CDR3 across 54 Vbeta and 13 Jbeta was performed with immunoSEQ multiplex PCR. Via MiXCR, TCRdb re-called the immunoSEQ multiplex PCR reads, giving one row per CDR3 protein. The data show just over 300,000 distinct CDR3 sequences, around 90% seen once. Sequencing targeted TCR beta in T cells from blood (CD8+ and CD4+). The multiple sclerosis control group consisted of treatment-naive patients whose relapsing-remitting disease, which was either stable or active, fulfilled revised McDonald criteria. The CD8+ and CD4+ T cells were isolated magnetically using a negative isolation approach, whereas the TEMRA cells were enriched by FACS.

This receptor was taken from a human donor with multiple sclerosis. The rearrangement joins TRBV12-3 or TRBV12-4 to TRBJ2-1; D might be TRBD2 (6 bases). What was sequenced was CD4+ T cells from PBMCs. The CDR3 loop is CASRGGPYNEQFF. CDR3 coding DNA: TGTGCCAGCCGGGGAGGCCCCTACAATGAGCAGTTCTTC.